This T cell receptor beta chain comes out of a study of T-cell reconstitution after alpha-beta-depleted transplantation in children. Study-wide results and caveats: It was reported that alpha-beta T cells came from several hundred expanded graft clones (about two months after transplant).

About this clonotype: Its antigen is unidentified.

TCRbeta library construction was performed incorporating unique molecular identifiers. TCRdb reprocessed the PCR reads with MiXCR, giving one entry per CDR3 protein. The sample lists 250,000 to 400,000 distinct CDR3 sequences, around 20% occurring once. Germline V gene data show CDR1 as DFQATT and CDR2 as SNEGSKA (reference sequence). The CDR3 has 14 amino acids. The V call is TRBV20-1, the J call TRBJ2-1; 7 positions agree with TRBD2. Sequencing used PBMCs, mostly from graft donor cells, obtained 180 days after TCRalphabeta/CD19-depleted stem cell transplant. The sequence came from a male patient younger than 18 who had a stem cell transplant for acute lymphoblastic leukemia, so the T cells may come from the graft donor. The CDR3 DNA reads TGCAGACTCCAGGGCGGGAGCGCCTACAATGAGCAGTTCTTC. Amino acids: CRLQGGSAYNEQFF.